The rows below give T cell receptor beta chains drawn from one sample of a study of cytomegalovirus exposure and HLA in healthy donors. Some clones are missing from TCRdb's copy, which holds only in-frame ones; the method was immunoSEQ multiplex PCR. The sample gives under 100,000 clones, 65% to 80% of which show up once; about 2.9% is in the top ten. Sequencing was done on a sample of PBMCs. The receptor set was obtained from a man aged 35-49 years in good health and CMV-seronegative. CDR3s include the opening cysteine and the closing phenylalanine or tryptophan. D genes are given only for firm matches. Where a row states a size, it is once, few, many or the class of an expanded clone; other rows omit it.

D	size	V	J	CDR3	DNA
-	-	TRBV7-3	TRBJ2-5	CASSLHGQETQYF	TGTGCCAGCAGCTTGCATGGCCAGGAGACCCAGTACTTC
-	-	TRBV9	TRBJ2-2	CASSGQLTGELFF	TGTGCCAGCAGTGGACAGCTCACCGGGGAGCTGTTTTTT
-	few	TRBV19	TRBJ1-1	CASSLLNTEAFF	TGTGCCAGTAGTCTTCTGAACACTGAAGCTTTCTTT
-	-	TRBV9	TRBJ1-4	CASSVGGATNEKLFF	TGTGCCAGCAGCGTAGGGGGCGCAACTAATGAAAAACTGTTTTTT
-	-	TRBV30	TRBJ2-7	CAWSVRLRRLAVEQYF	TGTGCCTGGAGTGTTCGGCTCCGGCGGCTAGCAGTGGAGCAGTACTTC
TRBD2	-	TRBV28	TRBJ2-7	CASSILAGGMYEQYF	TGTGCCAGCAGTATCCTAGCGGGGGGGATGTACGAGCAGTACTTC
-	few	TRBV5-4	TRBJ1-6	CASSLEGSSYNSPLHF	TGTGCCAGCAGCTTGGAAGGGAGCTCCTATAATTCACCCCTCCACTTT
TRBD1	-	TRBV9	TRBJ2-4	CASSVRTGGNIQYF	TGTGCCAGCAGCGTACGGACAGGGGGGAACATTCAGTACTTC
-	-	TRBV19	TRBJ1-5	CASSMGGRQPQHF	TGTGCCAGTAGTATGGGGGGACGTCAGCCCCAGCATTTT
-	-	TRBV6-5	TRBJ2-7	CASRLGPGVKQYF	TGTGCCAGCAGACTGGGGCCGGGGGTTAAGCAGTACTTC
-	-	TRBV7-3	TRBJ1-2	CASSLGPSGGYTF	TGTGCCAGCAGCTTAGGGCCTTCGGGGGGCTACACCTTC
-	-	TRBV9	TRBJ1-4	CASSTPGGGEKLFF	TGTGCCAGCAGCACACCGGGGGGGGGTGAAAAACTGTTTTTT
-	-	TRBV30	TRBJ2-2	CAWSTGVGELFF	TGTGCCTGGAGTACCGGGGTCGGGGAGCTGTTTTTT
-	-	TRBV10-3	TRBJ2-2	CAIRVNTGELFF	TGTGCCATCCGGGTGAACACCGGGGAGCTGTTTTTT
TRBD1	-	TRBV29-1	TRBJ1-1	CSVEMRQGATEAFF	TGCAGCGTTGAAATGCGGCAGGGGGCCACTGAAGCTTTCTTT
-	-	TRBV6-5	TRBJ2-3	CASSSPPGPSTDTQYF	TGTGCCAGCAGTTCCCCCCCTGGGCCTAGCACAGATACGCAGTATTTT
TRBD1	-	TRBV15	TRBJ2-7	CATSRGTGIVYEQYF	TGTGCCACCAGCAGGGGGACAGGAATTGTTTACGAGCAGTACTTC
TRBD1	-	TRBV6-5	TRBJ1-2	CASSLQGPHGYTF	TGTGCCAGCAGTTTACAGGGGCCCCATGGCTACACCTTC
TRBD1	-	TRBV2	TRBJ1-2	CASSVGQGMRGYTF	TGTGCCAGCAGCGTGGGACAGGGGATGAGAGGCTACACCTTC
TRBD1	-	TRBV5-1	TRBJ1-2	CASSYLTGEITGYTF	TGCGCCAGCAGCTACCTAACAGGGGAGATTACTGGCTACACCTTC
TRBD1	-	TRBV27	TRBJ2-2	CASSRGTGTGATGELFF	TGTGCCAGCAGTCGAGGTACCGGGACAGGGGCCACCGGGGAGCTGTTTTTT
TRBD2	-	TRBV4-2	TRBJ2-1	CASYQSGGVDNEQFF	TGTGCCAGCTATCAAAGCGGGGGGGTTGATAATGAGCAGTTCTTC
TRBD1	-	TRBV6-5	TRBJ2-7	CASSKTGWGYEQYF	TGTGCCAGCAGTAAGACAGGGTGGGGCTACGAGCAGTACTTC
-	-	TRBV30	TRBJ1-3	CAWSERGIGNTIYF	TGTGCCTGGAGTGAGCGAGGAATCGGAAACACCATATATTTT
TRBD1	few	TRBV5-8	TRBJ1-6	CASSLQGANSPLHF	TGTGCCAGCAGCTTGCAGGGGGCGAATTCACCCCTCCACTTT
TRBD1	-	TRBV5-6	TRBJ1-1	CASSPTWTGQNTEAFF	TGTGCCAGCAGCCCAACCTGGACAGGTCAGAACACTGAAGCTTTCTTT
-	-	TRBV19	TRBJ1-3	CASSRTRGLSGNTIYF	TGTGCCAGTAGTAGAACCAGGGGCCTCTCTGGAAACACCATATATTTT
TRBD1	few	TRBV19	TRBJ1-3	CASSIGQGSGNTIYF	TGTGCCAGTAGTATCGGACAGGGCTCTGGAAACACCATATATTTT
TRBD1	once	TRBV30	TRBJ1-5	CAWSVRTGFNQPQHF	TGTGCCTGGAGTGTACGGACAGGTTTCAATCAGCCCCAGCATTTT